The text below deals with one T cell receptor beta chain. Its specificity is unknown. These data belong to a study of T cell repertoires in cytomegalovirus infection. About the study: Alongside well-studied HLA-B-restricted CMV epitopes, recently identified HLA-C-restricted CMV epitopes were also used. CMV infection together with matching HLA type was indicated by public TCR beta signatures. Overall study results and limits: CMV-specific HLA-C-restricted TCR beta clonotypes dominated the ex vivo response. Identification of carriers of CMV plus the relevant HLA was achieved through cumulative public TCR beta family frequency.

CDR3 length: 15 residues. Germline-derived CDR1 and CDR2 are SGHAT and FQNNGV. V was cut by 1 base and J by 2 bases, with 11 bases left in between. MiXCR was run by TCRdb on the reads, yielding one entry per CDR3 protein. The sample lists 380,000 or so distinct CDR3 sequences; just under 35% were seen once. The chain couples TRBV11-2 to TRBJ1-1; D unresolved. The starting material was cultured PBMCs, obtained from culture after CMV antigen stimulation. The source is a human donor in good health (CMV status not recorded). Some clones in this sample may be carry-over from other donors' samples. CDR3 sequence: CASSLGRDYNTEAFF. DNA for the CDR3: TGTGCCAGCAGCTTAGGTCGGGATTACAACACTGAAGCTTTCTTT. Full variable domain (rest looked up from reference TRBV11-2 and TRBJ1-1): EAGVAQSPRYKIIEKRQSVAFWCNPISGHATLYWYQQILGQGPKLLIQFQNNGVVDDSQLPKDRFSAERLKGVDSTLKIQPAKLEDSAVYLCASSLGRDYNTEAFFGQGTRLTVV.